This T cell receptor (beta chain) was found in a study of blood T cell repertoires in COVID-19. The wider study: Italy, Spain and the United States were the sources of the convalescent and acute COVID-19 samples. Sources were T cells, B-cell-depleted T cells, or PBMCs; the material itself was cDNA or gDNA.

This clone was observed a few times. V was pared by 6 bases and J by 0 bases, with 8 bases of the junction left unmatched. The CDR3 has 16 residues. Germline V gene lookup returns CDR1 SEHNR and CDR2 FQNEAQ (reference sequence). Source study methods: Amplified reference gene primers provided the basis for estimating nucleated cell counts. The assay was immunoSEQ multiplex PCR, and TCRdb's table has in-frame clones only and misses some. V, J and clone size were drawn from that table, and D and trimming were deduced from the DNA. The sample yields a few hundred thousand clones, about 90% seen once. This TCR was sampled from a man aged 35-49 years with active or convalescent COVID-19. The chain combines TRBV7-9 with TRBJ2-3, with 8 bases matching TRBD2. The specimen sequenced was peripheral blood. DNA for the CDR3: TGTGCCAGCAGGTGGACTAGCAACCCTAGCACAGATACGCAGTATTTT. Protein sequence: CASRWTSNPSTDTQYF.